The TCR beta chain under discussion was sequenced for a study of CD8+ T cells in alopecia areata. Investigators isolated RNA and reverse transcribed it into cDNA to act as the sequencing template. The assay was immunoSEQ multiplex PCR, and TCRdb's table has in-frame clones only and misses some. The table has 150,000 to 250,000 clones, about three fifths seen once. CDR3 length: 15 residues. Deletions cut 10 bases from V and 3 bases from J, with 21 bases between. Germline CDR1 reads LNHDA; CDR2 reads SQIVND (reference sequence). The table lists this clone with a few counts. Treatment: oral pan-JAK inhibitor, 5-10 mg twice daily.

This chain joins TRBV19 and TRBJ1-1, with a weak D call TRBD1 (5 bases). The sample was CD4+ T cells sorted from blood, taken at week 24, from a patient treated with tofacitinib. The receptor comes from a human donor with alopecia areata. CDR3 bases: TGTGCCACCAAATTAATGGCCCTCAGGGACACTGAAGCTTTCTTT. It specifies CATKLMALRDTEAFF.